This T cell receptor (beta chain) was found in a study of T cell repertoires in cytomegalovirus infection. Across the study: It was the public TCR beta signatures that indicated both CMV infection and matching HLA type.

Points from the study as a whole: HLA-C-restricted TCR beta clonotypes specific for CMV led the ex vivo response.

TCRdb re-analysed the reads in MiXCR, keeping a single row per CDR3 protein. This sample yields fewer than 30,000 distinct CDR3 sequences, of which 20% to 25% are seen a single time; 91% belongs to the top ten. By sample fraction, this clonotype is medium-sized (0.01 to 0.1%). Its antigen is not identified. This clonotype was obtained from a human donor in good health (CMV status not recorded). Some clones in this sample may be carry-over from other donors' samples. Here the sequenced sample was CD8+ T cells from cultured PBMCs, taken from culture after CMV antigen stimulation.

For the CDR3, the DNA is TGTGCCAGCAGTTTGGAACACCTCCCGACAGAATCCTACGAGCAGTACTTC. This translates into CASSLEHLPTESYEQYF. The V and J genes are TRBV28 and TRBJ2-7, with D possibly being TRBD1 (5 bases). Trimming removed 3 bases from V and 1 base from J, with 19 bases in between. There are 17 residues in the CDR3. Per the germline V gene, CDR1 is MDHEN and CDR2 is SYDVKM.